The 5 T cell receptor beta chains below all came from one sample that was sequenced in a study of cytomegalovirus exposure and HLA in healthy donors. Both 60 Vbeta primers and 13 Jbeta primers went into the PCR. The method was immunoSEQ multiplex PCR; TCRdb's version includes in-frame clones alone and lacks a portion of them. The repertoire table contains about 67,000 clones. Source material: PBMCs. The receptors shown here come from a man aged 30-40 years in good health and CMV-seropositive.

As for this clone: The junction shows a germline mismatch at one end, possibly a read error. The chain uses TRBV4-1 and TRBJ1-6; no clear D. The CDR3 consists of 14 residues. The V gene's germline CDR1 is MGHRA and CDR2 YSYEKL. CDR3 protein: CASSQVPAAPPLHF. The CDR3 bases are TGTGCCAGCAGCCAAGTACCAGCGGCGCCACCCCTCCACTTT.

The chain links TRBV4-1 to TRBJ2-7, with 9 positions matching TRBD2. Germline V CDR1 and CDR2: MGHRA, YSYEKL. The junction had 8 bases not matched to a gene; V was cut back by 6 bases and J by 2 bases. The CDR3 sequence is 15 residues long. The chain's CDR3 is CASSSLAGETYEQYF. The CDR3 DNA follows: TGCGCCAGCAGTTCTTTAGCGGGAGAGACCTACGAGCAGTACTTC.

The chain carries TRBV13 and TRBJ2-1; TRBD2 matches at 8 bases. The germline V gene encodes CDR1 PRHDT and CDR2 FYEKMQ (reference sequence). The CDR3 totals 15 residues. Trimming took 7 bases from V and 7 from J; bases not matched to a gene: 12. CDR3 residues: CASTLPFRGGNEQFF. The CDR3 DNA reads as TGTGCCAGCACCCTACCCTTTCGGGGGGGAAATGAGCAGTTCTTC.

Regarding this clone: One end of the junction varies from germline; a read error may be responsible. The chain has TRBV30 and TRBJ2-7; tentative D call: TRBD1 (6 bases). Germline V lookup: CDR1 GTSNPN, CDR2 SVGIG (reference sequence). The CDR3 is made up of 15 amino acids. CDR3 sequence (DNA): TGTGCCTGGAGTGTCGGACAGAGCATTTCCTACGAGCAGTGCTTC. It yields the protein CAWSVGQSISYEQCF.

J is TRBJ1-5 and V is TRBV7-9; D possibly corresponds to TRBD1 (5 bases). The germline V gene has CDR1 SEHNR and CDR2 FQNEAQ (reference sequence). V dropped 4 bases and J dropped 4 bases, with 5 bases sitting between them. CDR3 length equals 12 residues. DNA of the CDR3: TGTGCCAGCAGCTCAGGGAATCAGCCCCAGCATTTT. Its translation: CASSSGNQPQHF.